This T cell receptor (beta chain) was identified in a study of regulatory T cells in long-lasting Graves disease. The sample holds many counts of this clonotype. Its antigen remains unidentified. Relying on iRepertoire HTBI primers and Arm-PCR of CDR3 regions, the team built TCR beta libraries. In TCRdb, the multiplex PCR reads were re-called with MiXCR into one record per CDR3 protein. The table lists 520,000 or so distinct CDR3 sequences, 12% of them singletons. Between the trimmed V and J ends, which lost 5 bases and 3 bases, there was a span of 11 bases. CDR3 length: 14 residues. General study points: Newly diagnosed Graves' patients had higher TCR diversity than persistent ones. Owing to a sample size that was small, accuracy may have been reduced.

The time point is: newly diagnosed GD, antithyroid drugs for less than 3 months. RNA extracted from PBMCs served as the sequencing template. The sample was also reused in another study, on T cells in Graves' hyperthyroidism and ophthalmopathy. That study reports: Uncontrolled infection, other autoimmune disease, pregnancy or lactation led to exclusion.

The rearrangement links TRBV12-3 or TRBV12-4 to TRBJ2-1; D is undetermined. The sample consisted of peripheral blood mononuclear cells (PBMCs), taken at new diagnosis, from a patient treated with antithyroid drugs. This TCR was recovered from a woman aged 25 to 39 with Graves disease. The CDR3 here is CASSLTNIYNEQFF. The CDR3 DNA is TGTGCCAGCAGTCTAACAAACATCTACAATGAGCAGTTCTTC.